This is a list of T cell receptor beta chains from one sample in a study of shared clonotypes between healthy human individuals. Clones were read by immunoSEQ multiplex PCR, and TCRdb kept only the in-frame ones, dropping some. In the table there are 1.5 million to 2.5 million clones, about 95% of which are singletons. Sequenced sample: naive CD8+ T cells sorted from blood. These receptors were obtained from a man aged 18 to 29 in good health. Both conserved end residues are part of each CDR3. The D gene is left open where the match is weak. Clone size is not always given. Where it is, it says once, few, many or a class for expanded clones.

TRBJ2-1,once,TRBV4-1,NA,TGCGCCAGCAGCCAAGATCGGCGGAGTAGCTCCTACAATGAGCAGTTCTTC,CASSQDRRSSSYNEQFF
TRBJ1-1,NA,TRBV11-2,NA,TGTGCCAGTAAGCTTCGGCAGAGCAACACTGAAGCTTTCTTT,CASKLRQSNTEAFF
TRBJ1-1,NA,TRBV11-2,NA,TGTGCCAGCAGCCCAGAATCGACTGAAGCTTTCTTT,CASSPESTEAFF
TRBJ2-5,NA,TRBV4-3,NA,TGCGCCAGCAGCCAAGATGTCCAGCAAGAGACCCAGTACTTC,CASSQDVQQETQYF
TRBJ1-2,NA,TRBV5-4,NA,TGTGCCAGCAGCTTGGCAGGGGATGACTATGGCTACACCTTC,CASSLAGDDYGYTF
TRBJ2-5,NA,TRBV29-1,NA,TGCAGCGTTGAAGGCCGGTGGGGGATCGGAGAGACCCAGTACTTC,CSVEGRWGIGETQYF
TRBJ1-2,NA,TRBV5-8,NA,TGTGCCAGCAGCTTGGGGGCGGCTAACTATGGCTACACCTTC,CASSLGAANYGYTF
TRBJ1-1,NA,TRBV6-1,TRBD1,TGTGCCAGCAGTGCATACAGGGGGCGTTGGGAGAACACTGAAGCTTTCTTT,CASSAYRGRWENTEAFF
TRBJ2-3,once,TRBV7-3,TRBD2,TGTGCCAGCAGCTATACTAGCGGGGAAACAGATACGCAGTATTTT,CASSYTSGETDTQYF
TRBJ2-1,once,TRBV2,TRBD2,TGTGCCAGCTCCGGGACTAGCGGGAGCTCCTACAATGAGCAGTTCTTC,CASSGTSGSSYNEQFF
TRBJ1-6,NA,TRBV7-9,NA,TGTGCCAGCAGCTTAGGAGGCGGGGGGTCCTATAATTCACCCCTCCACTTT,CASSLGGGGSYNSPLHF
TRBJ1-2,once,TRBV28,NA,TGTGCCAGCAGTTTTGCAGGGGAGGCCTATGGCTACACCTTC,CASSFAGEAYGYTF
TRBJ2-5,NA,TRBV28,TRBD2,TGTGCCAGCAAGATGGCGGGGGGGAATTTCCAAGAGACCCAGTACTTC,CASKMAGGNFQETQYF
TRBJ2-2,NA,TRBV9,TRBD1,TGTGCCAGCAGCCGGGGACAGACGAACACCGGGGAGCTGTTTTTT,CASSRGQTNTGELFF
TRBJ2-7,NA,TRBV5-8,NA,TGTGCCAGCAGCTTGGTTTCGACAACCTACGAGCAGTACTTC,CASSLVSTTYEQYF
TRBJ2-7,NA,TRBV6-1,NA,TGTGCCAGCAGTGAAGTAGGAGAAATTTACGAGCAGTACTTC,CASSEVGEIYEQYF
TRBJ1-2,few,TRBV6-6,NA,TGTGCCAGCAGTTACCTAATTCTCGAGGGCTACACCTTC,CASSYLILEGYTF
TRBJ1-5,NA,TRBV7-9,NA,TGTGCCAGCAGCCCCAATCTGGACCCCCTTGTCGGCAATCAGCCCCAGCATTTT,CASSPNLDPLVGNQPQHF
TRBJ2-7,NA,TRBV4-2,TRBD1,TGTGCCAGCAGCCCCGCCCCTGAGACAGGGGGCCGGGAGCAGTACTTC,CASSPAPETGGREQYF
TRBJ2-1,NA,TRBV4-1,NA,TGCGCCACCTCGACATTGTACAATGAGCAGTTCTTC,CATSTLYNEQFF
TRBJ2-1,NA,TRBV27,NA,TGTGCCAGCAGTCAAGGAGCCGGGAACTCCTACAATGAGCAGTTCTTC,CASSQGAGNSYNEQFF
TRBJ2-7,NA,TRBV7-8,NA,TGTGCCAGCAGCGATTTTGGGGACGAGCAGTACTTC,CASSDFGDEQYF
TRBJ1-6,few,TRBV27,NA,TGTGCCAGCAGTTCGTTAACAGAGACGGTTCCCCTCCACTTT,CASSSLTETVPLHF
TRBJ2-3,NA,TRBV27,NA,TGTGCCAGCAGTTTTACAGTGGCGGGCACAGATACGCAGTATTTT,CASSFTVAGTDTQYF
TRBJ1-2,NA,TRBV28,NA,TGTGCCAGCAGTCCGCCGGGGGGGCTAGGCTATGGCTACACCTTC,CASSPPGGLGYGYTF
TRBJ2-7,NA,TRBV9,NA,TGTGCCAGCAGCGTTTCCCCAGGGCTAGGGTACGAGCAGTACTTC,CASSVSPGLGYEQYF
TRBJ2-7,NA,TRBV30,NA,TGTGCCTGGAGGGCCCCCGGACTCTACGAGCAGTACTTC,CAWRAPGLYEQYF
TRBJ2-7,NA,TRBV27,NA,TGTGCCAGCTCTACCTTCGGGGAGCAGTACTTC,CASSTFGEQYF
TRBJ2-1,NA,TRBV12-5,NA,TGTGCTAGTGGTTTGCCCGATACGGACCTCTACAATGAGCAGTTCTTC,CASGLPDTDLYNEQFF
TRBJ2-1,NA,TRBV9,NA,TGTGCCAGCAGCCCTTCTAGCGTCGGTGAGCAGTTCTTC,CASSPSSVGEQFF
TRBJ2-2,NA,TRBV10-1,NA,TGCGCCAGCGCCCCGAGTATGACCGGGGAGCTGTTTTTT,CASAPSMTGELFF
TRBJ2-3,NA,TRBV28,TRBD2,TGTGCCAGCAGTCCTAGCGGGGGGGTTTCAGATACGCAGTATTTT,CASSPSGGVSDTQYF
TRBJ1-2,NA,TRBV21-1,NA,TGTGCCAGCAAAGGGACAAGCTATGGCTACACCTTC,CASKGTSYGYTF
TRBJ2-1,once,TRBV7-9,TRBD2,TGTGCCAGCAGGCGGGAGGGGGGATTCTTC,CASRREGGFF
TRBJ2-5,NA,TRBV28,TRBD1,TGTGCCAGCAGTCTCGACAGGGTGGGAGAGACCCAGTACTTC,CASSLDRVGETQYF
TRBJ2-3,NA,TRBV7-8,NA,TGTGCCAGCAGCTTAGGGGTTAGCCTTTACACAGATACGCAGTATTTT,CASSLGVSLYTDTQYF
TRBJ1-2,NA,TRBV7-6,NA,TGTGCCAGCAGCTTAGCGGGAGATTATGGCTACACCTTC,CASSLAGDYGYTF
TRBJ2-5,NA,TRBV7-9,NA,TGTGCCAGCAGCCCTCCCGGCGGGGAGCAGACCCAGTACTTC,CASSPPGGEQTQYF
TRBJ1-1,NA,TRBV5-6,TRBD1,TGTGCCAGCAGCGAAGACAGGGGGGGCACTGAAGCTTTCTTT,CASSEDRGGTEAFF
TRBJ2-3,NA,TRBV28,TRBD2,TGTGCCAGCAGTTTGACTAGCGGGGGACCCACAGATACGCAGTATTTT,CASSLTSGGPTDTQYF
TRBJ2-2,NA,TRBV4-3,NA,TGCGCCAGCAGCCCAGCGGGCTTGAACACCGGGGAGCTGTTTTTT,CASSPAGLNTGELFF